Each of the 5 T cell receptor beta chains below was sequenced from the same sample in a study of beta chain features in type 1 diabetes listed by TCRdb under 2018. Receptor amplification or capture employed the immunoSEQ multiplex PCR assay. The entire isolated RNA was reverse transcribed using the High Capacity cDNA Reverse Transcription Kit, and thus expressed TCRB transcripts were sequenced. TCRdb re-hosts the immuneACCESS table, in-frame sequences only. Its copies lack some clones; in the studies checked, an unresolved V gene accounts for under half of them, and the cause for the rest is not known. The sample has 620,000 or so clones on record, around 15% of them singletons. The ten largest clones add up to around 0.1% of the sample. Sequenced material: naive CD4+ T cells from blood. The sample's cell subset or site label is to be understood as: true naive CD4+ T cells. Source of these receptors: a man aged 18 to 30 in good health.

This rearrangement joins TRBV6-1 to TRBJ1-6, with 7 nucleotides matching TRBD1. Per the germline V gene, CDR1 is MNHNS and CDR2 is SASEGT. V shed 4 bases and J 0 bases; nucleotides not matched to a gene: 12. The CDR3 runs 19 residues. The CDR3 sequence: CASSGERLTGSSYNSPLHF. The DNA for the CDR3 is TGTGCCAGCAGTGGTGAAAGGCTGACAGGGAGCTCCTATAATTCACCCCTCCACTTT.

The chain has TRBV5-1 and TRBJ2-7; TRBD2 is a possible D gene (5 bases). The V gene's germline CDR1 is SGHRS and CDR2 YFSETQ. V lost 2 bases to trimming and J lost 6 bases, with 15 bases between them. The CDR3 covers 14 residues. The CDR3 bases are TGCGCCAGCAGCTTCAAGAGTGGGAGTGGCGAGCAGTACTTC. It yields the protein CASSFKSGSGEQYF.

The rearrangement joins TRBV28 to TRBJ1-3; D unresolved. With 1 base removed from V and 0 bases from J, the gap between germline ends came to 10 bases. This CDR3 has 16 residues. Germline V lookup: CDR1 MDHEN, CDR2 SYDVKM. CDR3 in amino acids: CASSLSRASSGNTIYF. In nucleotides, the CDR3 is TGTGCCAGCAGTTTATCCCGGGCGAGCTCTGGAAACACCATATATTTT.

This clone has a handful of counts. The CDR3 region has the DNA TGTGCCAGCAGCCCCCTCCCGGGGGCTCGGGAGACCCAGTACTTC. Its translation is CASSPLPGARETQYF. The genes are TRBV7-9 and TRBJ2-5; D may be TRBD1 or TRBD2 (6 bases each). V lost 5 bases to trimming and J lost 5 bases, with 18 bases between them. Germline V gene data show CDR1 as SEHNR and CDR2 as FQNEAQ (reference sequence). The CDR3 spans 15 residues.

This clone was recorded a few times. The V and J genes are TRBV2 and TRBJ1-2; 7 positions agree with TRBD1. Germline V gives CDR1 SNHLY, CDR2 FYNNEI. J lost 3 bases, V lost 6 bases, and 10 bases had no gene match. The CDR3 loop spans 15 amino acids. The DNA of the CDR3 is TGTGCCAGCAGCCTCGGGGACAGAAAATACTATGGCTACACCTTC. Amino acid sequence: CASSLGDRKYYGYTF.